The clone carrying this T cell receptor (beta chain) turned up a few times. Its antigen is undetermined. 5'RACE with constant-segment primers built TCRalpha and TCRbeta cDNA libraries with UMIs. TCRdb reprocessed the 5' RACE reads with MiXCR, giving one entry per CDR3 protein. The profile shows about 350,000 distinct CDR3 sequences, about an eighth of them singletons. V was pared by 6 bases and J by 6 bases, with 18 bases between. This CDR3 comprises 14 residues. CDR1 and CDR2 (germline): DFQATT, SNEGSKA (reference sequence). The data are from a study of T-cell memory formation after mild COVID-19. Study findings and constraints: Pre-infection memory contained some responding clones, which suggested that cross-reactive memory had joined. CD4+ contracting clones were mainly CM and EM; CD8+ ones, EMRA. CD4/CD8 balance held among clones contracting day 15 to 85, and later expanders leaned CD4+.

Sequencing was performed on PBMCs or a T cell subset sorted from them (not recorded which). The chain carries TRBV20-1 and TRBJ2-1; D might be TRBD1 or TRBD2, each matching 6 bases. The sequence was collected from a young man who had mild COVID-19 (a few samples of this study predate the infection). Cell type and time point are not known. The CDR3 here is CSAIPGAGINEQFF. Here the CDR3 DNA reads TGCAGTGCGATACCAGGGGCGGGGATCAATGAGCAGTTCTTC.